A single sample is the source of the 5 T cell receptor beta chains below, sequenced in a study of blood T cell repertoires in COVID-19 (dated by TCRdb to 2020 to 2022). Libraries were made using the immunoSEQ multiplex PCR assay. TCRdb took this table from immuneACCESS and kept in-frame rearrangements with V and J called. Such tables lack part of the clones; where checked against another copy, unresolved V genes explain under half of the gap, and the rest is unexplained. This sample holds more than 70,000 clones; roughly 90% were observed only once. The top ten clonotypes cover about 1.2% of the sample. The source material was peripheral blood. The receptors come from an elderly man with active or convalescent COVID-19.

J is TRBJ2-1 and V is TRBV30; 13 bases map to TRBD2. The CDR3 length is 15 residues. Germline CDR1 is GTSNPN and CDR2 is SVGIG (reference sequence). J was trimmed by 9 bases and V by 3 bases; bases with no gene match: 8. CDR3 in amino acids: CAWSFGLAGEGEQFF. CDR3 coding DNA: TGTGCCTGGAGCTTTGGACTAGCGGGAGAGGGTGAGCAGTTCTTC.

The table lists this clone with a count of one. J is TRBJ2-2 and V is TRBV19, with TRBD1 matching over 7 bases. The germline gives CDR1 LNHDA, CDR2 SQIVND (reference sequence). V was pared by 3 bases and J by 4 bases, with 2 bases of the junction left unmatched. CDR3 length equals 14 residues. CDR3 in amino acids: CASSIGTATGELFF. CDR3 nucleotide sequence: TGTGCCAGTAGTATCGGGACAGCCACCGGGGAGCTGTTTTTT.

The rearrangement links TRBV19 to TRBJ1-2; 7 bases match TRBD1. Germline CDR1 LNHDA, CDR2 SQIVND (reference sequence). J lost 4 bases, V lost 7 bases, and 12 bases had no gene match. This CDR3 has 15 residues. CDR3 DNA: TGTGCCAGTACCGAACAGGGGACGATACTCTATGGCTACACCTTC. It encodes CASTEQGTILYGYTF.

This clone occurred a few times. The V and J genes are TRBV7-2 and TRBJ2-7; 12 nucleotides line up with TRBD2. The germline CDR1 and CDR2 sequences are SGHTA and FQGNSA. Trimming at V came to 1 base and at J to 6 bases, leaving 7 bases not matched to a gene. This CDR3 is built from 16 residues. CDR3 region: CASSLGVGLAGSEQYF. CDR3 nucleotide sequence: TGTGCCAGCAGCTTAGGCGTCGGACTAGCGGGATCCGAGCAGTACTTC.

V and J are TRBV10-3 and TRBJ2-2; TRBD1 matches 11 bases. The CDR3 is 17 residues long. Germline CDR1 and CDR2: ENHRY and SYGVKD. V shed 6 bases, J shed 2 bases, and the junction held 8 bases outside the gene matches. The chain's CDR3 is CAISRTGGAGNTGELFF. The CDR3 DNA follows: TGTGCCATCAGCCGGACAGGGGGCGCGGGTAACACCGGGGAGCTGTTTTTT.